The 28 T cell receptor beta chains reported below all come from one sample, sequenced in a study of spatial heterogeneity in lung cancer. Notes on the study in general: Higher tumor mutation counts went along with higher counts of expanded intratumoral alpha and beta TCRs.

Antigens of these TCRs are unknown. MiXCR, applied by TCRdb to the 5' RACE reads, yields one record per CDR3 protein. The sample lists roughly 6,000 distinct CDR3 sequences, 1% to 1.5% occurring once. Time point meaning: sample taken at primary tumor resection. The sample consisted of lung tumor tissue, taken at surgery. All receptors come from a male donor with early-stage non-small cell lung cancer.

In its sample, this clonotype ranks as large (0.1 to 1%). V and J are TRBV6-2 or TRBV6-3 and TRBJ2-2; D may be TRBD2 (6 bases). CDR1 and CDR2 from the germline V gene are MNHEY and SVGEGT. This CDR3 spans 15 amino acids. V was shortened by 6 bases and J by 6 bases, with 17 bases between the two germline ends. CDR3: CASSLTGTLSGELFF. CDR3 bases: TGTGCCAGCAGCCTAACCGGGACTCTATCCGGGGAGCTGTTTTTT.

This clonotype is categorized as medium-sized. In DNA, the CDR3 is TGTGCCAGCCGGCCCGGGACGGGTACCTACGAGCAGTACTTC. Amino acids: CASRPGTGTYEQYF. This sequence joins TRBV7-8 and TRBJ2-7; D might be TRBD1 or TRBD2, each matching 5 bases. The CDR3 runs 14 residues. V was trimmed by 8 bases and J by 2 bases, leaving 16 bases between them. The germline CDR1 and CDR2 sequences are SGHVS and FQNEAQ.

This clonotype is labeled medium-sized. The chain is built from TRBV5-6 and TRBJ1-3, with TRBD1 as a possible D gene (5 bases). CDR1 SGHDT and CDR2 YYEEEE come from the germline V gene. This CDR3 has 14 residues. The V gene lost 1 base and the J gene lost 1 base, with 6 bases spanning the gap. This CDR3 reads CASSLPGSGNTIYF. For the CDR3, the DNA is TGTGCCAGCAGCTTGCCAGGGTCTGGAAACACCATATATTTT.

The table lists this clonotype with many counts. The chain is built from TRBV2 and TRBJ2-7, with D possibly matching TRBD2 (5 bases). CDR1 is SNHLY, CDR2 FYNNEI, per germline. Trimming pared 6 bases from V and 2 bases from J, leaving 11 bases between. The CDR3 is 13 residues long. CDR3 in amino acids: CASSSGSAYEQYF. CDR3 DNA sequence: TGTGCCAGCAGCTCGGGGAGCGCCTACGAGCAGTACTTC.

This clonotype came up many times. The J gene is TRBJ2-7, the V gene TRBV20-1; possibly TRBD1 or TRBD2 for D (5 bases each). V dropped 3 bases and J dropped 2 bases, with 14 bases sitting between them. CDR1 and CDR2 from the germline V gene are DFQATT and SNEGSKA (reference sequence). The CDR3 runs 14 residues. The CDR3 coding sequence is TGCAGTGCTAGTCCGTGGGGACGTCCCTACGAGCAGTACTTC. Encoded protein: CSASPWGRPYEQYF.

Within the sample, this clonotype is medium-sized. This sequence joins TRBV3-1 and TRBJ1-3, with unresolved D. The germline V gene encodes CDR1 LGHDT and CDR2 YNNKEL (reference sequence). The CDR3 length is 16 residues. V was cut by 0 bases and J by 2 bases, with 11 bases left in between. For the CDR3, the DNA is TGTGCCAGCAGCCAAGATCTTCGGGTCCCTGGAAACACCATATATTTT. Translated, it gives CASSQDLRVPGNTIYF. Together with reference TRBV3-1 and TRBJ1-3, the CDR3 gives the full variable domain: DTAVSQTPKYLVTQMGNDKSIKCEQNLGHDTMYWYKQDSKKFLKIMFSYNNKELIINETVPNRFSPKSPDKAHLNLHINSLELGDSAVYFCASSQDLRVPGNTIYFGEGSWLTVV.

This clonotype was counted many times. The gene calls are TRBV2 and TRBJ2-2; D is uncertain. The CDR3 runs 12 residues. The germline gives CDR1 SNHLY, CDR2 FYNNEI. The V end was cut by 5 bases, the J end by 6 bases, with 7 bases between. The CDR3 is CASSYSPGELFF. For the CDR3, the DNA is TGTGCCAGCAGTTACTCCCCCGGGGAGCTGTTTTTT.

This clonotype was recorded many times. At one boundary the junction diverges from the germline segment, which might be a read error. The V gene is TRBV20-1, the J gene TRBJ2-7, with 7 bases lining up with TRBD1. This CDR3 is built from 13 residues. Germline assignment: CDR1 DFQATT and CDR2 SNEGSKA (reference sequence). The CDR3 sequence is CSANGQGAYEQYF. CDR3 bases: TGCAGCGCTAATGGCCAGGGGGCCTACGAGCAGTACTTC.

This clonotype was found many times. The V gene is TRBV30, the J gene TRBJ1-2; a weak D match, TRBD1 (5 bases). Trimming removed 3 bases from V and 4 bases from J, with 12 bases in between. The CDR3 loop spans 13 amino acids. Germline V lookup: CDR1 GTSNPN, CDR2 SVGIG (reference sequence). This chain's CDR3 is CAWSREVGYGYTF. CDR3 in DNA: TGTGCCTGGAGCAGGGAGGTGGGCTATGGCTACACCTTC.

This clonotype occurred many times. This chain joins TRBV12-3 or TRBV12-4 and TRBJ1-2; D may be TRBD1 (5 bases). V was shortened by 3 bases and J by 6 bases, with 14 bases between the two germline ends. This CDR3 has 14 amino acids. The CDR3 region is CASSFPREENGYTF. The CDR3 DNA sequence: TGTGCCAGCAGTTTCCCCAGGGAAGAGAATGGCTACACCTTC.

At least ten counts were recorded for this clonotype. The chain uses TRBV5-6 and TRBJ2-7, with TRBD2 as a possible D gene (5 bases). V was shortened by 0 bases and J by 0 bases, with 7 bases between the two germline ends. The CDR3 spans 14 residues. Germline CDR1 SGHDT, CDR2 YYEEEE. CDR3 coding DNA: TGTGCCAGCAGCTTGGTTGGGAGCTCCTACGAGCAGTACTTC. Protein sequence: CASSLVGSSYEQYF.

As for this clonotype: Just one base apart from a much larger clone, this may be a read error. The rearrangement links TRBV29-1 to TRBJ1-1; D perhaps matches TRBD1 (6 bases). In germline, CDR1 is SQVTM, CDR2 ANQGSEA. The CDR3 is made up of 12 amino acids. The CDR3: CGVDQGYTEAFF. For the CDR3, the DNA is TGCGGCGTTGACCAGGGGTACACTGAAGCTTTCTTT.

Comments on this clonotype: One base away lies a much larger clone, so this may be a sequencing read error. The gene calls are TRBV30 and TRBJ1-1; D remains unclear. The germline V gene encodes CDR1 GTSNPN and CDR2 SVGIG (reference sequence). V was cut by 3 bases and J by 1 base, with 9 bases left in between. CDR3 length: 13 amino acids. As DNA, the CDR3 is TGTGCCTGGAGAAGCACGAGGAACACTGAAGCTTTCTTT. It specifies CAWRSTRNTEAFF.

This clonotype is labeled medium-sized. V is TRBV7-2 and J is TRBJ1-2, with D tentatively TRBD1 (5 bases). V gave up 5 bases and J gave up 2 bases, with 18 bases separating them. The CDR3 covers 16 residues. Germline values: CDR1 SGHTA, CDR2 FQGNSA. Here the CDR3 reads CASSPQAGGANYGYTF. The CDR3 DNA sequence: TGTGCCAGCAGCCCTCAGGCAGGTGGGGCAAACTATGGCTACACCTTC.

This clonotype has a count of ten or more. The J gene is TRBJ2-1, the V gene TRBV10-3; D perhaps matches TRBD2 (5 bases). Germline V gene sequence: CDR1 ENHRY, CDR2 SYGVKD. The CDR3 covers 14 residues. The germline V and J ends were trimmed by 4 bases and 0 bases, with 7 bases remaining between them. The CDR3 spells CAISGDYSYNEQFF. The CDR3 bases are TGTGCCATCAGTGGCGACTACTCCTACAATGAGCAGTTCTTC.

This clonotype was detected only a few times. Since a much larger clone is just one base distant, this may be a read error. This chain uses TRBV24-1 with TRBJ1-3; D is uncertain. V was trimmed by 2 bases and J by 3 bases, leaving 1 base between them. The germline V gene has CDR1 KGHDR and CDR2 SFDVKD. The CDR3 totals 12 residues. CDR3 DNA sequence: TGTGCCACCAGTGATTGTGGAAACACCATATATTTT. Its translation: CATSDCGNTIYF.

This clonotype has a count of ten or more. The chain employs TRBV28 and TRBJ1-5, with D possibly TRBD1 on 5 matching bases. In germline, CDR1 is MDHEN, CDR2 SYDVKM. The CDR3 runs to 15 residues. Trimming took 2 bases from V and 5 from J, leaving 13 bases between them. The DNA for the CDR3 is TGTGCCAGCAGTTTAGTCCGGGGGGGTGATCAGCCCCAGCATTTT. As protein: CASSLVRGGDQPQHF.

This clonotype occurred many times. The genes are TRBV7-2 and TRBJ2-1; the match to TRBD2 covers 7 bases. Germline V gene data show CDR1 as SGHTA and CDR2 as FQGNSA. The CDR3 runs to 15 residues. V was pared by 3 bases and J by 9 bases, with 11 bases of the junction left unmatched. This CDR3 is CASSFGGYYGIEQFF. The CDR3 DNA is TGTGCCAGCAGCTTCGGGGGGTACTACGGCATTGAGCAGTTCTTC.

By its share, this clonotype is medium-sized. CDR3 coding DNA: TGTGCCAGCAGTTTACACGCCCAAGAGACCCAGTACTTC. It yields the protein CASSLHAQETQYF. V usage is TRBV27 and J usage is TRBJ2-5, with D hard to call. This CDR3 comprises 13 residues. CDR1 and CDR2 from the germline V gene are MNHEY and SMNVEV (reference sequence). Between the trimmed V and J ends, which lost 2 bases and 1 base, there was a span of 5 bases.

This clonotype was observed at least ten times. V is TRBV10-3 and J is TRBJ1-5; D gene ambiguous. Germline loops: CDR1 ENHRY, CDR2 SYGVKD. This CDR3 comprises 18 residues. Trimming shortened V by 0 bases and J by 0 bases, and 15 bases separated the two germline ends. For the CDR3, the DNA is TGTGCCATCAGTGAGTCGACGACACGGGGTGGTAGCAATCAGCCCCAGCATTTT. Protein: CAISESTTRGGSNQPQHF.

By share, this clonotype ranks as medium-sized (0.01 to 0.1%). The genes are TRBV11-2 and TRBJ1-3; D gene unclear. CDR3 length: 18 amino acids. CDR1 SGHAT and CDR2 FQNNGV come from the germline V gene. V lost 6 bases to trimming and J lost 0 bases, with 21 bases between them. The CDR3 sequence is CASSTPHPPTDSGNTIYF. The CDR3 DNA reads TGTGCCAGCAGTACCCCACACCCACCGACGGACTCTGGAAACACCATATATTTT.

This clonotype was recorded at least ten times. The rearrangement links TRBV7-6 to TRBJ2-7; a possible D gene is TRBD2 (6 bases). Looked up from germline, CDR1 is SGHVS and CDR2 is FNYEAQ. Trimming cost V 5 bases and J 3 bases, with 14 bases left between them. The CDR3 has 14 residues. The CDR3, as DNA: TGTGCCAGCAGCCCCGGGACTTCGGGCTACGAGCAGTACTTC. Its translation is CASSPGTSGYEQYF.

This clonotype was counted at least ten times. The rearrangement joins TRBV23-1 to TRBJ1-5; possible D gene TRBD1, 6 bases. TRBV23-1 is assigned to the ORF class and has an uncertain function. This CDR3 comprises 16 residues. V was clipped by 7 bases and J by 0 bases, with 16 bases between them. The CDR3 loop reads CASTGQFLYSNQPQHF. Here the CDR3 DNA reads TGCGCCAGCACCGGACAGTTTCTTTATAGCAATCAGCCCCAGCATTTT.

This clonotype was observed at least ten times. The chain couples TRBV7-8 to TRBJ1-1, with D possibly being TRBD1 (6 bases). CDR1 is SGHVS and CDR2 is FQNEAQ in the germline V gene. This CDR3 is 12 amino acids long. V lost 5 bases to trimming and J lost 8 bases, with 12 bases between them. The CDR3 sequence is CASSQTGNEAFF. In nucleotides, the CDR3 is TGTGCCAGCAGCCAGACAGGAAACGAAGCTTTCTTT.

This clonotype occurred many times. V usage is TRBV4-2 and J usage is TRBJ2-7, with 11 positions matching TRBD2. CDR3 size: 17 residues. V shed 0 bases, J shed 3 bases, and the junction held 7 bases outside the gene matches. The germline gives CDR1 LGHNA, CDR2 YNFKEQ. The DNA of the CDR3 is TGTGCCAGCAGCCAAGATAAACTAGCGGGAGACGGCTACGAGCAGTACTTC. Residues: CASSQDKLAGDGYEQYF.

This clonotype was counted ten times or more. The CDR3 region is CASSAAGTSRTGELFF. CDR3 DNA: TGTGCCAGCAGCGCAGCCGGGACTAGTAGAACCGGGGAGCTGTTTTTT. The chain combines TRBV9 with TRBJ2-2, with 8 bases that match TRBD2. Trimming cost V 3 bases and J 5 bases; bases outside gene matches: 9. The CDR3 has 16 residues. The germline gives CDR1 SGDLS, CDR2 YYNGEE.

This clonotype is medium-sized (0.01 to 0.1%). The chain recombines TRBV13 with TRBJ2-1; the match to TRBD1 covers 9 bases. The ends lost 3 bases at V and 4 bases at J; junction bases unmatched: 10. CDR1 is PRHDT, CDR2 FYEKMQ, per germline (reference sequence). The CDR3 length is 17 residues. The CDR3 sequence is CASSFQIGQGIYNEQFF. In nucleotides, the CDR3 is TGTGCCAGCAGCTTTCAAATCGGACAGGGGATTTACAATGAGCAGTTCTTC.

By sample fraction, this clonotype is medium-sized. The chain combines TRBV24-1 with TRBJ2-2, with no clear D. This CDR3 contains 12 residues. V was clipped by 6 bases and J by 6 bases, with 7 bases between them. Germline V gene lookup returns CDR1 KGHDR and CDR2 SFDVKD. The CDR3 is CATSRRPGELFF. The CDR3 bases are TGTGCCACCAGTAGACGTCCCGGGGAGCTGTTTTTT.